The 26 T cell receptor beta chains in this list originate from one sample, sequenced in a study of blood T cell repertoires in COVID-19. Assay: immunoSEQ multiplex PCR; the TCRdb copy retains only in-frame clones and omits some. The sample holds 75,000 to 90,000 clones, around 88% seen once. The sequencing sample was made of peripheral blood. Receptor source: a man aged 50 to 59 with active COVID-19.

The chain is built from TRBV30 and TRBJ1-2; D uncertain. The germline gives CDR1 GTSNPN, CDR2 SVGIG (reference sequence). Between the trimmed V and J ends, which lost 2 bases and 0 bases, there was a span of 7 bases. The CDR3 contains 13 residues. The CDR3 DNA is TGTGCCTGGAGTCTATCCACTAACTATGGCTACACCTTC. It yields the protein CAWSLSTNYGYTF. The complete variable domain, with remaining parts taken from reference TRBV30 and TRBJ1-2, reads SQTIHQWPATLVQPVGSPLSLECTVEGTSNPNLYWYRQAAGRGLQLLFYSVGIGQISSEVPQNLSASRPQDRQFILSSKKLLLSDSGFYLCAWSLSTNYGYTFGSGTRLTVV.

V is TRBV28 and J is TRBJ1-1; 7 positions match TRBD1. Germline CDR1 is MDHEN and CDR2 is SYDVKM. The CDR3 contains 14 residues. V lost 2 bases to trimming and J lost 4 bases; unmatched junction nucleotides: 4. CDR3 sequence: CASSLGPGGTEAFF. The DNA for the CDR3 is TGTGCCAGCAGTTTAGGTCCAGGGGGCACTGAAGCTTTCTTT.

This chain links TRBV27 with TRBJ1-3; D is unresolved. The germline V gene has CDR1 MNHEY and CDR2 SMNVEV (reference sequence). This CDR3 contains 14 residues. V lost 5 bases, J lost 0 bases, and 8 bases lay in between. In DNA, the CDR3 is TGTGCCAGCAGTGGCTCGCTCTCTGGAAACACCATATATTTT. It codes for CASSGSLSGNTIYF.

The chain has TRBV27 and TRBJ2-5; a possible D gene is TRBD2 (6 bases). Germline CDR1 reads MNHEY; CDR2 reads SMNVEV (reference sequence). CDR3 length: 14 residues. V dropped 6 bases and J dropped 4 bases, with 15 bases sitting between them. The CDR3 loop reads CASSRGRRGETQYF. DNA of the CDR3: TGTGCCAGCAGCAGAGGGCGGAGGGGAGAGACCCAGTACTTC.

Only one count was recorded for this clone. The CDR3: CASSSKDNSPLHF. In DNA form, the CDR3 reads TGTGCCAGCAGCAGTAAAGATAATTCACCCCTCCACTTT. This chain joins TRBV25-1 and TRBJ1-6, with D unresolved. Trimming cost V 6 bases and J 5 bases, with 8 bases left between them. CDR1 and CDR2 (germline): MGHDK, SYGVNS. The CDR3 consists of 13 residues.

The chain's CDR3 is CASSQDMFSGNTIYF. Written as DNA, the CDR3 is TGTGCCAGCAGCCAAGATATGTTCTCTGGAAACACCATATATTTT. The chain uses TRBV14 and TRBJ1-3, with D unresolved. Trimming took 0 bases from V and 0 from J, leaving 6 bases between them. The CDR3 has 15 residues. CDR1 and CDR2 (germline): SGHDN, FVKESK.

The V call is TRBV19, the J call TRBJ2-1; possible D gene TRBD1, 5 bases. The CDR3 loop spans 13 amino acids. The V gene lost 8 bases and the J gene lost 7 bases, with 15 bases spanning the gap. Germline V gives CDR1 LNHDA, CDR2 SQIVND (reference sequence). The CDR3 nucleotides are TGTGCCAGTGGCCAGGGATTCGGGAATGAGCAGTTCTTC. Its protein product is CASGQGFGNEQFF. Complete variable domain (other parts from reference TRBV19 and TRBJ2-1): DGGITQSPKYLFRKEGQNVTLSCEQNLNHDAMYWYRQDPGQGLRLIYYSQIVNDFQKGDIAEGYSVSREKKESFPLTVTSAQKNPTAFYLCASGQGFGNEQFFGPGTRLTVL.

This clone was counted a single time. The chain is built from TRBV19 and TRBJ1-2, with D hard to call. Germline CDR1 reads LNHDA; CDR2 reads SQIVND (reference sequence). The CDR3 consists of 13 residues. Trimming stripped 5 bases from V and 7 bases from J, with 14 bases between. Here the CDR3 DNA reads TGTGCCAGTAGTCTCGCCGGGGATAGTGGCTACACCTTC. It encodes CASSLAGDSGYTF.

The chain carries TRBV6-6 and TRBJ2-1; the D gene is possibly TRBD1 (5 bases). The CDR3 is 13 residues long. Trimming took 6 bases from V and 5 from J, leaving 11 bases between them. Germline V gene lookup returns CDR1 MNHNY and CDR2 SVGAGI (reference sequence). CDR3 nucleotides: TGTGCCAGCAGGGATGACAGAGACAATGAGCAGTTCTTC. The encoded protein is CASRDDRDNEQFF.

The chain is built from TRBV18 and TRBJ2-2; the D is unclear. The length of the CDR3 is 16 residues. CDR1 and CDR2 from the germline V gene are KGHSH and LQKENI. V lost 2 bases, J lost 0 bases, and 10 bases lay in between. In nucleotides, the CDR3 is TGTGCCAGCTCACCATTCGGTGTAACGAACACCGGGGAGCTGTTTTTT. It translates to CASSPFGVTNTGELFF.

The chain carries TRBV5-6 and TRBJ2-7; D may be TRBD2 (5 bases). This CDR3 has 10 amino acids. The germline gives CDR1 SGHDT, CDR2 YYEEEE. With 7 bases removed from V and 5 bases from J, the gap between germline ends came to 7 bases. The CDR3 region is CASGRNEQYF. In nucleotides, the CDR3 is TGTGCCAGCGGGAGAAACGAGCAGTACTTC.

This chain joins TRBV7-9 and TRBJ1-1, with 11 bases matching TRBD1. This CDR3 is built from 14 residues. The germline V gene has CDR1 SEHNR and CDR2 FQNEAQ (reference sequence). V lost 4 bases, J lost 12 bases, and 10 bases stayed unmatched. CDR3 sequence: CASSSPGQGAGSFF. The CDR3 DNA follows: TGTGCCAGCAGCTCGCCAGGACAGGGGGCCGGATCTTTCTTT.

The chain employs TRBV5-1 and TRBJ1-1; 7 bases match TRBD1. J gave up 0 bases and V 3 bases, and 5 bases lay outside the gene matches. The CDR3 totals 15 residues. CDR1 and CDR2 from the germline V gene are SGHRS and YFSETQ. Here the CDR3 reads CASSSNRGMNTEAFF. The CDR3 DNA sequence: TGCGCCAGCAGCTCCAACAGGGGAATGAACACTGAAGCTTTCTTT. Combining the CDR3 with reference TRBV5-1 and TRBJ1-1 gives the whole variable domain KAGVTQTPRYLIKTRGQQVTLSCSPISGHRSVSWYQQTPGQGLQFLFEYFSETQRNKGNFPGRFSGRQFSNSRSEMNVSTLELGDSALYLCASSSNRGMNTEAFFGQGTRLTVV.

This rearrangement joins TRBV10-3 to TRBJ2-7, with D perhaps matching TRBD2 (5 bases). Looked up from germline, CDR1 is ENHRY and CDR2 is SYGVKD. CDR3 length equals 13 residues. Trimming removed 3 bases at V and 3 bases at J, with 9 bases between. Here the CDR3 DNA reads TGTGCCATCAGTGACGGGATCCTCTACGAGCAGTACTTC. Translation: CAISDGILYEQYF.

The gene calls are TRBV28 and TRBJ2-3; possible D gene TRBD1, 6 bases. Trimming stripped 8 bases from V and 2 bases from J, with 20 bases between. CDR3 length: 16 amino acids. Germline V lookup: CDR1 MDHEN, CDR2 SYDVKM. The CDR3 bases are TGTGCCAGCCTTACGAAACCTGGGGGCCCCACAGATACGCAGTATTTT. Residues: CASLTKPGGPTDTQYF. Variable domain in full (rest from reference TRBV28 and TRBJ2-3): DVKVTQSSRYLVKRTGEKVFLECVQDMDHENMFWYRQDPGLGLRLIYFSYDVKMKEKGDIPEGYSVSREKKERFSLILESASTNQTSMYLCASLTKPGGPTDTQYFGPGTRLTVL.

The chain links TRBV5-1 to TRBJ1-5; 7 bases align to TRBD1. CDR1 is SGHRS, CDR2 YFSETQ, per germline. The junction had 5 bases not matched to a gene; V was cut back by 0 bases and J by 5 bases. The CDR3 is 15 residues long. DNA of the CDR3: TGCGCCAGCAGCTTGGGACAGGGAAGCCATCAGCCCCAGCATTTT. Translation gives CASSLGQGSHQPQHF.

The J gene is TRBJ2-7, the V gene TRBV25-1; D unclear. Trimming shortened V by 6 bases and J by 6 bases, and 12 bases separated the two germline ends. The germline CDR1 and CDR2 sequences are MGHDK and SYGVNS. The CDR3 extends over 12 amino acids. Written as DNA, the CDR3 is TGTGCCAGCAGCCTGTGGTGGAGCGAGCAGTACTTC. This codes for CASSLWWSEQYF.

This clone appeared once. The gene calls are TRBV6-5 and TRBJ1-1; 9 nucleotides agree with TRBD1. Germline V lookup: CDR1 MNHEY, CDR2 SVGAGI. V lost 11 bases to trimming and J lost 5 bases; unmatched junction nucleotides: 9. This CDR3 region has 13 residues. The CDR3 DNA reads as TGTGCCGGGGCCGGGACAGGGCGGACTGAAGCTTTCTTT. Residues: CAGAGTGRTEAFF.

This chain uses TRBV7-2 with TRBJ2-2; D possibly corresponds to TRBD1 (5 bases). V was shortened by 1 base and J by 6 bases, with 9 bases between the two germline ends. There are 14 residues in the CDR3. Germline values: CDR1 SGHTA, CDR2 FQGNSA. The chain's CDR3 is CASSLGRQPGELFF. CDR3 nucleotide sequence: TGTGCCAGCAGCTTAGGTCGACAGCCCGGGGAGCTGTTTTTT. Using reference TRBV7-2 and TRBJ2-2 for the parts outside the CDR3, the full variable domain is GAGVSQSPSNKVTEKGKDVELRCDPISGHTALYWYRQSLGQGLEFLIYFQGNSAPDKSGLPSDRFSAERTGGSVSTLTIQRTQQEDSAVYLCASSLGRQPGELFFGEGSRLTVL.

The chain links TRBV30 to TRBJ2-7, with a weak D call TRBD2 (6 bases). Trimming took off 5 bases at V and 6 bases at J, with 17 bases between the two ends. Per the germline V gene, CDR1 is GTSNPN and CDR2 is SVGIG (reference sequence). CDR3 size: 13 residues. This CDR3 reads CAWGKGLLGEQYF. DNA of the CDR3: TGTGCCTGGGGAAAGGGACTTCTTGGCGAGCAGTACTTC.

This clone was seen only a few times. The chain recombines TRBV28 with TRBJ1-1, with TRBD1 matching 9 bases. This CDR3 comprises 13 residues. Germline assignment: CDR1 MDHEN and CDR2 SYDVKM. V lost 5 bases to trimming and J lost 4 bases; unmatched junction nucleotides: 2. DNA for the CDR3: TGTGCCAGCAGTCGGGACAGGGTCACTGAAGCTTTCTTT. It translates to CASSRDRVTEAFF.

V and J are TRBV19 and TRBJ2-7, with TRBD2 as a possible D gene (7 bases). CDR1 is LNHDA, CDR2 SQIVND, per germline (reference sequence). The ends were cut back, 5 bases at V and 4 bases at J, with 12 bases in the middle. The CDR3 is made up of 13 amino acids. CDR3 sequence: CASSAGGHYEQYF. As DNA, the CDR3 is TGTGCCAGTAGTGCCGGGGGGCATTACGAGCAGTACTTC. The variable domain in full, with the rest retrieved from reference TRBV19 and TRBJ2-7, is DGGITQSPKYLFRKEGQNVTLSCEQNLNHDAMYWYRQDPGQGLRLIYYSQIVNDFQKGDIAEGYSVSREKKESFPLTVTSAQKNPTAFYLCASSAGGHYEQYFGPGTRLTVT.

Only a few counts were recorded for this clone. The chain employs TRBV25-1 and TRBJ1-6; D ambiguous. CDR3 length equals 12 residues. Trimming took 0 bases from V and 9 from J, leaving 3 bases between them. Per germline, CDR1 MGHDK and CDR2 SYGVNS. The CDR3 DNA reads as TGTGCCAGCAGTGAATACTCTTCACCCCTCCACTTT. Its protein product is CASSEYSSPLHF.

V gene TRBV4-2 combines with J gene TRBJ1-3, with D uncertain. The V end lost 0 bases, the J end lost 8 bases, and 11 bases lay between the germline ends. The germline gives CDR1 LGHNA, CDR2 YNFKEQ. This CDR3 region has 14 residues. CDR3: CASSQDAGADTIYF. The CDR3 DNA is TGTGCCAGCAGCCAAGATGCGGGTGCGGACACCATATATTTT.

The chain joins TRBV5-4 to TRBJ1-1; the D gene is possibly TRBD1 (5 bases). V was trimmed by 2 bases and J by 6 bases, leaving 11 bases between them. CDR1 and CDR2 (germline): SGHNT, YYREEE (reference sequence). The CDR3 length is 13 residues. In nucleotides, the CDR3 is TGTGCCAGCAGCTTAACCAGGGAATCTGAAGCTTTCTTT. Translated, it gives CASSLTRESEAFF.

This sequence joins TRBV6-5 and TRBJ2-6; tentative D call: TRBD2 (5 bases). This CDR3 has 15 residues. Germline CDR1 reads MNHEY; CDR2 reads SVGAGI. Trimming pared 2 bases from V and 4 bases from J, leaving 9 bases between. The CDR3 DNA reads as TGTGCCAGCAGTTACCGAGGGATAGGGGCCAACGTCCTGACTTTC. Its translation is CASSYRGIGANVLTF.